This passage covers 29 T cell receptor beta chains from one sample sequenced in a study of blood T cell repertoires in COVID-19. Repertoires were generated with immunoSEQ multiplex PCR, while TCRdb's copy carries only in-frame clones and drops some. The sample has roughly 57,000 clones, about 90% seen once; the top ten hold around 20%. Sequencing was performed on peripheral blood. These receptors were obtained from a human donor in a cohort sampled during active COVID-19.

The chain has TRBV4-2 and TRBJ2-3; 9 nucleotides match TRBD2. The ends lost 3 bases at V and 6 bases at J; junction bases unmatched: 10. This CDR3 is 16 amino acids long. CDR1 and CDR2 (germline): LGHNA, YNFKEQ. CDR3 residues: CASSHFLSGGMDTQYF. The CDR3 DNA is TGTGCCAGCAGCCACTTCCTTAGCGGGGGTATGGATACGCAGTATTTT.

The V and J genes are TRBV18 and TRBJ1-4; D possibly corresponds to TRBD1 (5 bases). Germline-derived CDR1 and CDR2 are KGHSH and LQKENI. Trimming removed 6 bases from V and 7 bases from J, with 27 bases in between. This CDR3 has 18 amino acids. CDR3 loop: CASSFRDRLAARGEKLFF. For the CDR3, the DNA is TGTGCCAGCTCTTTCCGTGACAGACTCGCTGCTCGTGGTGAAAAACTGTTTTTT.

The chain carries TRBV9 and TRBJ1-4; D not certain. Trimming stripped 4 bases from V and 0 bases from J, with 13 bases between. Germline V gives CDR1 SGDLS, CDR2 YYNGEE. The CDR3 has 16 amino acids. The chain's CDR3 is CASSPLGTSTNEKLFF. The CDR3 DNA reads TGTGCCAGCAGCCCGCTAGGAACGTCAACTAATGAAAAACTGTTTTTT.

The CDR3 spells CASSQGVSSGGSSYNEQFF. In nucleotides, the CDR3 is TGTGCCAGCAGCCAAGGCGTGAGTAGCGGGGGGTCCTCCTACAATGAGCAGTTCTTC. The rearrangement joins TRBV3-1 (or the pseudogene TRBV3-2) to TRBJ2-1; 10 bases fit TRBD2. Germline values: CDR1 LGHDT, CDR2 YNNKEL (reference sequence). V was clipped by 1 base and J by 0 bases; unmatched bases: 9. The CDR3 runs to 19 residues.

V usage is TRBV18 and J usage is TRBJ1-4; D unresolved. Germline CDR1 is KGHSH and CDR2 is LQKENI. The CDR3 consists of 13 residues. V lost 1 base and J 4 bases, leaving 4 bases between the germline ends. The CDR3: CASSPRDNEKLFF. For the CDR3, the DNA is TGTGCCAGCTCACCACGAGATAATGAAAAACTGTTTTTT.

The genes are TRBV19 and TRBJ1-2, with 9 bases fitting TRBD1. Germline trimming cut 7 bases from V and 4 bases from J; bases unmatched to any gene: 7. CDR1 is LNHDA and CDR2 is SQIVND in the germline V gene (reference sequence). The CDR3 is 14 amino acids. The DNA for the CDR3 is TGTGCCAGTACTGCCGGGGACAGGGCCTATGGCTACACCTTC. Residues: CASTAGDRAYGYTF.

This chain uses TRBV5-1 with TRBJ2-4; TRBD1 is a possible D gene (5 bases). This CDR3 has 16 amino acids. V was trimmed by 5 bases and J by 1 base, leaving 16 bases between them. CDR1 SGHRS and CDR2 YFSETQ come from the germline V gene. The CDR3 nucleotides are TGCGCCAGCAGTCAGGGTTCTGCTGCGGCCAAAAACATTCAGTACTTC. Residues: CASSQGSAAAKNIQYF.

The J gene is TRBJ2-1, the V gene TRBV5-1; 9 bases match TRBD2. Per germline, CDR1 SGHRS and CDR2 YFSETQ. The CDR3 contains 15 residues. Trimming removed 0 bases from V and 7 bases from J; junction bases left unmatched: 5. The CDR3 here is CASSLGRGGMNEQFF. The CDR3 coding sequence is TGCGCCAGCAGCTTGGGGCGGGGGGGGATGAATGAGCAGTTCTTC.

The chain carries TRBV19 and TRBJ2-3; 14 bases line up with TRBD2. CDR1 LNHDA and CDR2 SQIVND come from the germline V gene (reference sequence). The CDR3 sequence is 18 residues long. The V and J ends lost 5 bases and 4 bases, in that order; junction bases with no gene match: 11. The CDR3 coding sequence is TGTGCCAGTAGTGGGGGACTAGCGGGGGTGAAGAATGCAGATACGCAGTATTTT. Its protein is CASSGGLAGVKNADTQYF.

This clone has a handful of counts. The chain links TRBV5-1 to TRBJ2-3; 8 nucleotides match TRBD1. This CDR3 contains 15 residues. With 0 bases clipped from V and 4 bases from J, the junction kept 4 bases outside the gene matches. The germline CDR1 and CDR2 sequences are SGHRS and YFSETQ. For the CDR3, the DNA is TGCGCCAGCAGCTTGGCAGGGGGCAGGTCAGATACGCAGTATTTT. Residues: CASSLAGGRSDTQYF.

The gene calls are TRBV12-3 or TRBV12-4 and TRBJ2-7, with D perhaps matching TRBD1 (6 bases). Trimming removed 7 bases at V and 5 bases at J, with 15 bases between. The CDR3 extends over 13 amino acids. As DNA, the CDR3 is TGTGCCAGCACCCTCCGGACAGACAACGAGCAGTACTTC. Translated, it gives CASTLRTDNEQYF.

This chain connects TRBV7-2 to TRBJ2-1; 9 nucleotides agree with TRBD1. Germline CDR1 and CDR2: SGHTA and FQGNSA. Trimming took 5 bases from V and 5 from J; bases not matched to a gene: 13. The CDR3 covers 17 residues. The CDR3, as DNA: TGTGCCAGCAGCACGAGAAGGGGGACAGGGAGAAACAATGAGCAGTTCTTC. It translates to CASSTRRGTGRNNEQFF.

The CDR3 loop is CASSYPGGAGGHEQYF. CDR3 bases: TGTGCCAGCAGTTACCCCGGGGGAGCGGGGGGTCACGAGCAGTACTTC. This rearrangement joins TRBV6-2 or TRBV6-3 to TRBJ2-7; 9 nucleotides line up with TRBD2. V gave up 2 bases and J gave up 5 bases; unmatched junction bases: 10. This CDR3 comprises 16 residues. CDR1 and CDR2 from the germline V gene are MNHEY and SVGEGT.

V is TRBV5-1 and J is TRBJ1-2; D might be TRBD1 (6 bases). V lost 5 bases and J lost 1, with 18 bases in between. The germline V gene encodes CDR1 SGHRS and CDR2 YFSETQ. CDR3 length: 16 amino acids. The CDR3 DNA reads as TGCGCCAGCAGTTGGGGCGACAGGACTTATAACTATGGCTACACCTTC. Its protein is CASSWGDRTYNYGYTF.

This sequence joins TRBV19 and TRBJ2-3, with 14 bases that match TRBD2. The V segment lost 4 bases and the J segment 5 bases; nucleotides outside the gene matches: 14. CDR1 and CDR2 (germline): LNHDA, SQIVND (reference sequence). The CDR3 loop spans 19 amino acids. CDR3 nucleotide sequence: TGTGCCAGTAGTACACCCCCAGGGACTAGCGGGGGAGGTCGAGATACGCAGTATTTT. This codes for CASSTPPGTSGGGRDTQYF.

The chain is built from TRBV4-1 and TRBJ1-3, with 8 bases fitting TRBD1. CDR1 MGHRA and CDR2 YSYEKL come from the germline V gene. The CDR3 extends over 18 amino acids. Trimming cost V 4 bases and J 2 bases; bases outside gene matches: 13. CDR3: CASSLETGASGTGNTIYF. CDR3 sequence (DNA): TGCGCCAGCAGCCTCGAGACAGGGGCGTCTGGAACTGGAAACACCATATATTTT.

The V and J genes are TRBV5-5 and TRBJ2-7; no clear D gene. Germline assignment: CDR1 SGHKS and CDR2 YYEKEE (reference sequence). V dropped 4 bases and J dropped 0 bases, with 14 bases sitting between them. The CDR3 length is 15 residues. CDR3 sequence reads: CASSASTSTSYEQYF. The CDR3 DNA sequence: TGTGCCAGCAGCGCTAGTACATCTACCTCCTACGAGCAGTACTTC.

V and J are TRBV4-3 and TRBJ2-3; D might be TRBD1 (5 bases). This CDR3 is 15 amino acids long. Trimming left V 4 bases short and J 0 bases short, with 11 bases between. Germline assignment: CDR1 LGHNA and CDR2 YSLEER. The CDR3, as DNA: TGCGCCAGCAGCCGCGGACAAGCTAGCACAGATACGCAGTATTTT. Amino acid sequence: CASSRGQASTDTQYF.

This sequence joins TRBV30 and TRBJ2-2; 7 positions agree with TRBD1. The CDR3 totals 13 residues. J lost 2 bases, V lost 8 bases, and 5 bases had no gene match. CDR1 and CDR2 from the germline V gene are GTSNPN and SVGIG (reference sequence). This chain's CDR3 is CAAGTANTGELFF. The CDR3 DNA reads TGTGCCGCCGGGACAGCAAACACCGGGGAGCTGTTTTTT.

The CDR3 region is CASSLFWEVDTEAFF. The CDR3 coding sequence is TGTGCCAGCAGCTTATTTTGGGAGGTCGACACTGAAGCTTTCTTT. The chain recombines TRBV7-8 with TRBJ1-1; D is undetermined. The CDR3 totals 15 residues. Germline CDR1 is SGHVS and CDR2 is FQNEAQ. V was pared by 2 bases and J by 3 bases, with 13 bases between.

In the case of this clone: At one boundary the junction diverges from the germline segment, which might be a read error. The chain links TRBV7-9 to TRBJ2-1; 10 bases fit TRBD2. The CDR3 sequence is 16 residues long. Germline V CDR1 and CDR2: SEHNR, FQNEAQ (reference sequence). CDR3 region: CASSLYLAGEYNEQFF. The CDR3 nucleotides read TGTGCAAGCAGCTTATATCTAGCGGGGGAATACAATGAGCAGTTCTTC.

This clone was recorded once. The chain combines TRBV5-1 with TRBJ2-5; possible D gene TRBD2, 6 bases. Germline CDR1 is SGHRS and CDR2 is YFSETQ. CDR3 length: 14 amino acids. V lost 4 bases and J lost 3, with 13 bases in between. CDR3 region: CASSPDGGEETQYF. For the CDR3, the DNA is TGCGCCAGCAGCCCGGACGGGGGAGAAGAGACCCAGTACTTC.

This chain uses TRBV28 with TRBJ1-2, with 9 bases that match TRBD1. V gave up 3 bases and J gave up 6 bases; unmatched junction bases: 8. The CDR3 extends over 15 amino acids. The germline CDR1 and CDR2 sequences are MDHEN and SYDVKM. The CDR3 DNA sequence: TGTGCCAGCAGTTTGTCCGGGACAGGGCAGGATGGCTACACCTTC. It yields the protein CASSLSGTGQDGYTF.

V gene TRBV10-3 combines with J gene TRBJ1-2, with D possibly TRBD1 on 5 matching bases. This CDR3 is 14 amino acids long. Germline-derived CDR1 and CDR2 are ENHRY and SYGVKD. V was pared by 3 bases and J by 2 bases, with 10 bases between. The CDR3 is CAISDRQRNYGYTF. DNA of the CDR3: TGTGCCATCAGTGACCGACAGCGCAACTATGGCTACACCTTC.

The chain employs TRBV29-1 and TRBJ1-4; D is undetermined. This CDR3 contains 11 residues. The V gene's germline CDR1 is SQVTM and CDR2 ANQGSEA. Trimming removed 7 bases at V and 4 bases at J, with 7 bases between. CDR3 DNA: TGCAGCGCAGAGTTTAATGAAAAACTGTTTTTT. Its protein is CSAEFNEKLFF.

The chain employs TRBV3-1 (or the pseudogene TRBV3-2) and TRBJ1-2; D unresolved. The ends were cut back, 9 bases at V and 8 bases at J, with 16 bases in the middle. The CDR3 length is 12 residues. Germline CDR1 and CDR2: LGHDT and YNNKEL (reference sequence). The CDR3 loop is CARPRRVKGYTF. The CDR3 nucleotides read TGTGCCAGACCCCGGAGGGTAAAAGGCTACACCTTC.

In its sample, this clone was seen once. The chain recombines TRBV27 with TRBJ1-1; 7 positions agree with TRBD1. V was clipped by 8 bases and J by 6 bases; unmatched bases: 27. From germline, CDR1 is MNHEY and CDR2 SMNVEV (reference sequence). The CDR3 runs to 19 residues. This chain's CDR3 is CASWMTTRDRRGVNAEAFF. The CDR3, as DNA: TGTGCCAGCTGGATGACGACGCGGGACAGACGGGGCGTAAACGCTGAAGCTTTCTTT.

This sequence joins TRBV19 and TRBJ2-2; 9 nucleotides line up with TRBD1. The length of the CDR3 is 17 residues. V lost 1 base, J lost 4 bases, and 7 bases stayed unmatched. Germline assignment: CDR1 LNHDA and CDR2 SQIVND (reference sequence). The CDR3 region has the DNA TGTGCCAGTAGTATAGTCCGGACAGGGGCGAGCACCGGGGAGCTGTTTTTT. It encodes CASSIVRTGASTGELFF.

The chain employs TRBV3-1 (or the pseudogene TRBV3-2) and TRBJ2-2; no reliable D call. This CDR3 region has 12 residues. Between the trimmed V and J ends, which lost 2 bases and 9 bases, there was a span of 7 bases. The V gene's germline CDR1 is LGHDT and CDR2 YNNKEL (reference sequence). The CDR3 loop is CASSQWARELFF. In DNA, the CDR3 is TGTGCCAGCAGCCAATGGGCTAGGGAGCTGTTTTTT.